These 24 T cell receptor beta chains were sequenced from one sample in a study of early T cells in non-severe SARS-CoV-2 infection. TCRdb re-analysed the 5' RACE reads in MiXCR, keeping a single row per CDR3 protein. The top ten hold approximately 7% of the sample, which has about 83,000 distinct CDR3 sequences, over 9% seen once. Sequenced material: whole blood. These receptors were collected from an adult who was a healthcare worker with PCR-confirmed SARS-CoV-2 infection or an uninfected control (not recorded which).

This chain links TRBV10-3 with TRBJ2-2; TRBD2 matches at 11 bases. The CDR3 has 17 amino acids. The J segment lost 4 bases and the V segment lost 0 bases, leaving 4 bases of the junction unmatched. Germline CDR1 is ENHRY and CDR2 is SYGVKD. CDR3 residues: CAISESKLAGVTGELFF. CDR3 bases: TGTGCCATCAGTGAGTCGAAACTAGCGGGAGTCACCGGGGAGCTGTTTTTT.

This clonotype was recorded many times. The CDR3 coding sequence is TGCAGCGTTAAATTAGATTACAATGAGCAGTTCTTC. It codes for CSVKLDYNEQFF. J is TRBJ2-1 and V is TRBV29-1; unclear D gene. The CDR3 loop spans 12 amino acids. Germline loops: CDR1 SQVTM, CDR2 ANQGSEA. The V end was cut by 5 bases, the J end by 4 bases, with 9 bases between.

This clonotype was observed many times. The rearrangement links TRBV7-2 to TRBJ2-3; 11 bases match TRBD2. Germline V CDR1 and CDR2: SGHTA, FQGNSA. The CDR3 is 16 residues long. The trim removed 6 bases at V and 9 bases at J, leaving 14 bases unmatched. CDR3 sequence reads: CASSLGLAEARGTQYF. The CDR3 bases are TGTGCCAGCAGTTTGGGACTAGCGGAGGCACGGGGCACGCAGTATTTT.

The sample holds many counts of this clonotype. V is TRBV11-1 and J is TRBJ2-1; D unresolved. This CDR3 spans 15 amino acids. Between the trimmed V and J ends, which lost 5 bases and 0 bases, there was a span of 11 bases. Germline assignment: CDR1 SGHAT and CDR2 FQDESV (reference sequence). The CDR3 loop reads CASSPSGFSYNEQFF. In nucleotides, the CDR3 is TGTGCCAGCAGCCCTAGTGGGTTCTCCTACAATGAGCAGTTCTTC.

Comments on this clonotype: A read error is possible here, since a much larger clone lies one base away. V usage is TRBV7-3 and J usage is TRBJ1-2; D unresolved. Germline CDR1 and CDR2: SGHTA and FQGTGA. The CDR3 sequence is 14 residues long. The CDR3 sequence: CASSALLAPYGCTF. In DNA, the CDR3 is TGTGCCAGCAGCGCCTTGCTTGCCCCGTATGGCTGCACCTTC.

This clonotype was detected ten times or more. This chain connects TRBV7-9 to TRBJ2-7, with 8 bases that match TRBD2. The CDR3 is made up of 14 amino acids. V dropped 5 bases and J dropped 3; count of bases not matched to a gene: 6. Germline V gene sequence: CDR1 SEHNR, CDR2 FQNEAQ (reference sequence). CDR3 coding DNA: TGTGCCAGCAGCCCAGGGACTAGAATCTACGAGCAGTACTTC. It encodes CASSPGTRIYEQYF. Full variable domain (remainder filled in from reference TRBV7-9 and TRBJ2-7): DTGVSQNPRHKITKRGQNVTFRCDPISEHNRLYWYRQTLGQGPEFLTYFQNEAQLEKSRLLSDRFSAERPKGSFSTLEIQRTEQGDSAMYLCASSPGTRIYEQYFGPGTRLTVT.

Many counts were recorded for this clonotype. In nucleotides, the CDR3 is TGTGCCTGGCTTTCGGGACTAGCGGGAGGAGAGACCCAGTACTTC. As protein: CAWLSGLAGGETQYF. This chain uses TRBV30 with TRBJ2-5; 15 positions agree with TRBD2. CDR3 length: 15 amino acids. Germline CDR1 reads GTSNPN; CDR2 reads SVGIG (reference sequence). V lost 5 bases to trimming and J lost 4 bases; unmatched junction nucleotides: 5. Using reference TRBV30 and TRBJ2-5 for the parts outside the CDR3, the full variable domain is SQTIHQWPATLVQPVGSPLSLECTVEGTSNPNLYWYRQAAGRGLQLLFYSVGIGQISSEVPQNLSASRPQDRQFILSSKKLLLSDSGFYLCAWLSGLAGGETQYFGPGTRLLVL.

Ten or more counts support this clonotype. CDR3 loop: CASSPGLAREQYF. The CDR3 DNA reads TGCGCCAGCAGCCCGGGACTGGCTCGAGAGCAGTACTTC. The chain couples TRBV5-1 to TRBJ2-7; D perhaps matches TRBD2 (6 bases). The CDR3 is made up of 13 amino acids. The V gene's germline CDR1 is SGHRS and CDR2 YFSETQ. V lost 4 bases, J lost 7 bases, and 15 bases lay in between.

This clonotype appeared many times. V gene TRBV5-5 combines with J gene TRBJ2-2; 11 positions agree with TRBD2. The CDR3 has 15 residues. Per germline, CDR1 SGHKS and CDR2 YYEKEE (reference sequence). With V trimmed by 3 bases and J by 5 bases, 3 bases remained unmatched. The CDR3 bases are TGTGCCAGCAGCTGGGGACTAGCGGTAACCGGGGAGCTGTTTTTT. Translated: CASSWGLAVTGELFF.

This clonotype came up many times. This chain joins TRBV7-6 and TRBJ2-4; 10 nucleotides agree with TRBD1. Germline V gene lookup returns CDR1 SGHVS and CDR2 FNYEAQ. The ends lost 6 bases at V and 2 bases at J; junction bases unmatched: 1. The length of the CDR3 is 14 residues. This CDR3 reads CASSDRGPKNIQYF. The CDR3 bases are TGTGCCAGCAGTGACAGGGGGCCCAAAAACATTCAGTACTTC.

This clonotype was counted a few times. The chain has TRBV3-1 and TRBJ1-3; a weak D match, TRBD1 (5 bases). The germline gives CDR1 LGHDT, CDR2 YNNKEL (reference sequence). This CDR3 region has 17 residues. V lost 2 bases to trimming and J lost 0 bases, with 14 bases between them. The CDR3 nucleotides are TGTGCCAGCAGCCAAAGTCTCTCAGGGATCTCTGGAAACACCATATATTTT. Protein sequence: CASSQSLSGISGNTIYF.

CDR3 protein: CASSLDGFRETQYF. CDR3 sequence (DNA): TGCGCCAGCAGCTTGGATGGGTTTAGAGAGACCCAGTACTTC. The J gene is TRBJ2-5, the V gene TRBV5-1; no definite D call. V was shortened by 0 bases and J by 4 bases, with 10 bases between the two germline ends. The V gene's germline CDR1 is SGHRS and CDR2 YFSETQ. The CDR3 sequence is 14 residues long.

The chain joins TRBV2 to TRBJ2-2; perhaps TRBD1 as D (5 bases). The CDR3 loop spans 14 amino acids. V was pared by 7 bases and J by 7 bases, with 16 bases between. Germline V gives CDR1 SNHLY, CDR2 FYNNEI. The CDR3 is CASKGYSGLGELFF. The CDR3, as DNA: TGTGCCAGCAAGGGGTACTCAGGTCTCGGGGAGCTGTTTTTT.

There are a few counts of this clonotype. V is TRBV7-3 and J is TRBJ2-1; D is uncertain. V lost 1 base and J lost 3, with 7 bases in between. This CDR3 has 14 amino acids. Per germline, CDR1 SGHTA and CDR2 FQGTGA. This CDR3 is CASSLNSDYNEQFF. In DNA form, the CDR3 reads TGTGCCAGCAGCTTAAATTCGGACTACAATGAGCAGTTCTTC.

To note about this clonotype: A much larger clone differs from this one at a single base, so this may be a read error. This chain links TRBV7-9 with TRBJ1-4, with D possibly TRBD1 on 6 matching bases. Germline V gene lookup returns CDR1 SEHNR and CDR2 FQNEAQ (reference sequence). The CDR3 extends over 16 amino acids. The CDR3 sequence is CASSLPQGRTNEKPFF. As DNA, the CDR3 is TGTGCCAGCAGCTTACCCCAGGGGCGGACTAATGAAAAACCGTTTTTT.

This chain links TRBV30 with TRBJ2-7, with D unresolved. CDR1 and CDR2 from the germline V gene are GTSNPN and SVGIG (reference sequence). The CDR3 contains 11 residues. V lost 1 base, J lost 3 bases, and 4 bases lay in between. DNA for the CDR3: TGTGCCTGGAGTGGTGACTACGAGCAGTACTTC. Protein product: CAWSGDYEQYF.

V usage is TRBV25-1 and J usage is TRBJ2-1, with D possibly matching TRBD1 (6 bases). Trimming pared 6 bases from V and 10 bases from J, leaving 19 bases between. The CDR3 is made up of 14 amino acids. The germline V gene encodes CDR1 MGHDK and CDR2 SYGVNS. The CDR3 nucleotides are TGTGCCAGCAGCCCAAAAGGGGACATCGACGAGCAGTTCTTC. Its translation is CASSPKGDIDEQFF.

The chain recombines TRBV3-1 with TRBJ1-1; tentatively, D is TRBD1 (6 bases). The germline V and J ends were trimmed by 3 bases and 0 bases, with 11 bases remaining between them. The germline CDR1 and CDR2 sequences are LGHDT and YNNKEL (reference sequence). This CDR3 spans 15 amino acids. The chain's CDR3 is CASSHGQLMNTEAFF. CDR3 DNA sequence: TGTGCCAGCAGCCACGGACAGTTAATGAACACTGAAGCTTTCTTT.

The chain has TRBV12-3 or TRBV12-4 and TRBJ2-7; 7 bases line up with TRBD2. The CDR3 contains 17 residues. V lost 7 bases and J lost 0; bases outside the gene matches: 15. DNA for the CDR3: TGTGCCAGCAATCACCTATCGGGCGGGAGAGCCTCCTACGAGCAGTACTTC. Its protein is CASNHLSGGRASYEQYF.

The sample holds a few counts of this clonotype. The chain has TRBV4-3 and TRBJ2-2; D may be TRBD1 or TRBD2 (5 bases each). V was trimmed by 0 bases and J by 0 bases, leaving 23 bases between them. CDR1 and CDR2 from the germline V gene are LGHNA and YSLEER. The CDR3 length is 21 residues. The CDR3 reads CASSQDPRHGDRYANTGELFF. The CDR3 coding sequence is TGCGCCAGCAGCCAAGATCCGAGGCACGGGGACCGGTACGCGAACACCGGGGAGCTGTTTTTT.

The J gene is TRBJ2-1, the V gene TRBV7-2, with 7 bases that match TRBD2. Germline trimming cut 5 bases from V and 5 bases from J; bases unmatched to any gene: 6. The CDR3 consists of 14 residues. Germline V gives CDR1 SGHTA, CDR2 FQGNSA. CDR3 amino acids: CASSPSSGNNEQFF. For the CDR3, the DNA is TGTGCCAGCAGCCCCTCTAGCGGTAACAATGAGCAGTTCTTC.

This chain connects TRBV20-1 to TRBJ2-6, with D unclear. This CDR3 contains 14 residues. Looked up from germline, CDR1 is DFQATT and CDR2 is SNEGSKA (reference sequence). V lost 5 bases, J lost 0 bases, and 8 bases lay in between. The CDR3 sequence: CSAAYSSGANVLTF. The CDR3 coding sequence is TGCAGTGCTGCATATAGCTCTGGGGCCAACGTCCTGACTTTC.

This clonotype was seen a handful of times. This chain connects TRBV20-1 to TRBJ1-2; tentatively, D is TRBD1 (6 bases). V shed 1 base and J shed 8 bases, with 20 bases lying between them. Germline CDR1 is DFQATT and CDR2 is SNEGSKA (reference sequence). CDR3 length: 15 amino acids. CDR3 residues: CSARVRGTPQGGYTF. CDR3 in DNA: TGCAGTGCTAGAGTCAGAGGGACACCTCAGGGGGGCTACACCTTC.

This clonotype was counted only a few times. This sequence joins TRBV7-9 and TRBJ2-1, with 9 bases identical to TRBD2. V dropped 0 bases and J dropped 9; count of bases not matched to a gene: 3. The CDR3 is 14 residues long. CDR1 and CDR2 (germline): SEHNR, FQNEAQ (reference sequence). The CDR3 nucleotides read TGTGCCAGCAGCTTAGCTAGCGGGAGTGGTGAGCAGTTCTTC. Amino acid sequence: CASSLASGSGEQFF.